Listed here is a single TCR beta chain. Its antigen is unknown. The data belong to a study of molecular identifiers for immune sequencing clone quantification. Study-wide results and caveats: Shared barcodes on identical TCR molecules could underestimate the sizes of highly expanded clones.

Trimming cost V 0 bases and J 1 base, with 15 bases left between them. In germline, CDR1 is MGHRA, CDR2 YSYEKL. The CDR3 totals 17 residues. Via MiXCR, TCRdb re-called the PCR reads, giving one row per CDR3 protein. The repertoire holds a few hundred thousand distinct CDR3 sequences, with under 25% as singletons. The clonotype was recovered from a human donor in good health. Some libraries in this study had Jurkat cell RNA spiked in. The rearrangement links TRBV4-1 to TRBJ2-5; D is perhaps TRBD2 (6 bases). Sequencing was carried out using naive CD8+ T cells from blood, with Jurkat cell RNA spiked in. Subset of the sample: FACS-sorted CD8+CD4-CCR7+CD45RA+ naive T cells. CDR3 amino acids: CASSQEGPLALQETQYF. In DNA, the CDR3 is TGCGCCAGCAGCCAAGAAGGTCCTCTAGCGCTCCAAGAGACCCAGTACTTC.